This T cell receptor (beta chain) was sequenced in a study of persistence of HIV-infected CD4 T cells. As for the study in general: Median time on suppressive ART was around eight years. The study, taken as a whole, reports: Antigen-responding cells were enriched for degenerate expanded CDR3beta sequences.

Cells were stimulated with CMV-infected fibroblast lysates at about 9.4 ug/mL. Memory cells lacking CD40L and CD69 with high CD45RO were sorted. CDR1 and CDR2 (germline): DFQATT, SNEGSKA (reference sequence). The CDR3 covers 11 residues. The libraries were made with immunoSEQ version 4 in survey mode. TCRdb's table, derived via immunoSEQ multiplex PCR, lists solely in-frame clones and lacks some. The repertoire holds 25,000 to 30,000 clones, around 80% seen once, with 4.6% in the top ten. In regard to this clone: Antigen unknown.

This specimen consisted of CD4+ T cells sorted from PBMCs after approximately 19-hour stimulation, obtained from a patient who received antiretroviral therapy. The chain couples TRBV20-1 to TRBJ1-2; D unclear. This TCR derives from an adult man with HIV who was CMV-seropositive. CDR3 nucleotides: TGCACCTACGAGTCGACCGGCGGCTACACCTTC. Protein: CTYESTGGYTF.